The T cell receptor beta chain under discussion was sequenced for a study of cytomegalovirus exposure and HLA in healthy donors (dated by TCRdb to about 2017). In the study overall: In an earlier analysis of roughly 500 of the donors, approximately 300 Gb of sequence data and 117 million unique TCR beta sequences from about 190 million T cells were reported. An early release covering roughly 600 HLA-typed donors comprised approximately 300 gigabases of sequencing data and 85 million or so unique TCR sequences. Of the approximately 400 genotyped donors, roughly 80% fell in the genetic ancestry cluster associated with self-reported Caucasian donors. The aim of the study was to test whether cataloging public T cell receptors could identify signatures of past pathogen exposure. The study used immunosequencing to profile the T cell repertoires of approximately 640 subjects and linked those repertoires to cytomegalovirus serostatus. A separate validation cohort of approximately 130 different subjects was used in addition to the roughly 620-subject first cohort. To predict cytomegalovirus infection status, the study combined high-throughput TCR immunosequencing, statistical association of individual TCRs with disease status, and machine learning. A later analysis re-analyzed previously published TCR beta repertoires from approximately 670 donors and added high-resolution HLA genotyping to study TCR occurrence patterns. Rather than drawing on any new phenotypic data, the later analysis identified candidate immune exposures from TCR beta sequences and the way those sequences occurred across donors. An earlier analysis of some 600 of the donors applied high-throughput TCR beta sequencing to assess whether each TCR beta V gene segment acted as functional or pseudogenic. Donor age, sex, ethnicity and CMV serostatus were collected together with the repertoire data. A later genetic analysis used genome-wide SNP genotypes for about 65% of the roughly 670 donors, treating that subset as a discovery cohort. Every discovery cohort repertoire had been produced on one sequencing platform. Both class I and class II loci were covered by HLA typing, at four-digit resolution. Typing coverage differed by locus: A, B, C, DRB1 and DQB1 were typed in about 620-630 donors, DQA1 in 522, DPA1 in around 610, and DPB1 in 450 to 480. Roughly five DR-DQ haplotypes were handled as single units for association and clustering because linkage in the cohort was strong. Among 300 to 500 genotyped donors of the cohort, an average of roughly 230,000 unique TCR beta nucleotide sequences was sequenced per donor, of which roughly 17% were non-productive. What the authors observed across the whole study: The presence/absence analyses assumed that sequencing depth was roughly uniform across donors, and that assumption may not be true. Linkage disequilibrium might explain the correlated functional status among segregating V segments, but an unknown experimental factor could not be ruled out. Assigning TCR associations to individual alleles was difficult when HLA alleles, especially DR and DQ, strongly co-occurred. A later analysis reported that several top co-occurrence clusters appeared linked to parvovirus B19, influenza, CMV and Epstein-Barr virus. Over 15 rarely observed V segments, including chromosome 9 orphons, were excluded from the earlier analysis of several hundred of the donors because counts were too low. At a false discovery rate of 0.05, a later analysis linked roughly 17,000 TCR beta sequences to specific HLA alleles. In vitro tests confirmed that three of the cytomegalovirus-associated TCR beta chains recognize cytomegalovirus antigens. Broadly in line with IMGT annotations, most TCR beta V segments showed up in productive rearrangements about 87% or about 30% of the time in an earlier analysis of roughly 590 of the donors. Compared with the 666-donor mean, donors in an Asian-associated ancestry cluster had fewer N-insertions in productive TCRs, according to a later genetic analysis. The 87-base-pair reads could not distinguish some IMGT-functional V segments, including TRBV6-2 and TRBV6-3, so those segments were excluded. Cytomegalovirus status was reported to be diagnosed by the classifier with high specificity and sensitivity in both the original and validation cohorts. Most TCR sequences were observed very rarely across donors, whereas some public TCRs were present in many individuals. A total of around 150 TCR beta chains were listed by the study as associated with cytomegalovirus. A cluster of highly shared sequence variants was judged likely to be a technical artifact of the sequencing pipeline. CMV serostatus was the only immune exposure information available for the cohort. In a later analysis, HLA-associated TCR beta chains showed more clonal expansion and lower generation probabilities than non-associated chains that were equally common. In a later analysis, most CMV-associated TCR beta chains were found to appear HLA-restricted, with HLA associations seemingly driven largely by CMV exposure. In a later analysis, TCR association rates were found to vary across HLA loci, with the most associated TCRs seen for DRB1 alleles and the fewest for HLA-C alleles. HLA typing was unavailable for some donors at each locus, so association tests used only the typed subset. A later genetic analysis associated a missense DCLRE1C variant with V-gene and J-gene trimming of TCR beta chains, and an independent cohort replicated the association. The authors suggested that the approach could potentially be generalized to other disease states and immunological phenotypes. A further reported finding was that TCR beta sequences accurately predicted the HLA-A and HLA-B alleles for most subjects in the first cohort. The cohort was sequenced for TCR beta chains only, and without alpha or paired-chain data the features that could be detected were limited.

In the germline V gene (reference sequence), CDR1 corresponds to MNHNY and CDR2 to SVGAGI. V sheds 4 bases and J sheds 4 bases, leaving 15 bases between their ends. The CDR3 covers 15 residues, taking in both the cysteine and the phenylalanine. Just CDR3 DNA is preserved here, 45 bases in frame from base 1. The cohort was made up of several hundred healthy bone marrow donors. Cohort members were all nominally healthy when sampled, although unrecorded immune exposures were likely present. The donor was CMV seronegative and belonged to the group of 380 or so seronegative cohort members. A peripheral blood sample was provided by each donor, and peripheral blood mononuclear cells were used for TCR beta sequencing. The Qiagen DNeasy Blood Extraction Kit was used to extract genomic DNA from the blood cell samples. Note on this clone: The antigen it binds to is not known. Base qualities are not provided; no much larger clone lies one nucleotide away.

Library method: the immunoSEQ multiplex PCR assay. A mixture of 60 forward primers for TCR Vbeta segments and 13 reverse primers for TCR Jbeta segments was used in the multiplex PCR. Amplification of the CDR3 region of rearranged TCR beta genes was performed with a multiplex PCR assay on genomic DNA. On the Illumina HiSeq System, the amplified TCR beta libraries were sequenced as 87-base-pair reads. For the original study's pipeline: Across the 500 to 700 repertoires, a later analysis counted roughly 77 million unique TCR beta chains, around 11 million of which were shared by at least two donors. A nearest-neighbor algorithm error-corrected the raw reads and collapsed the reads into unique sequences, merging closely related sequences to remove PCR and sequencing errors. Alignment of CDR3 sequences to IMGT reference sequences was used to assign V, D and J gene segments. For a sequence to be retained, a match of at least six nucleotides to both a V gene segment and a J gene segment was required. Rearrangements were called productive when the CDR3 lacked stop codons and stayed in frame with V and J; all others were non-productive. Following IMGT convention, CDR3 was defined as the stretch from the second conserved V-encoded cysteine up to the conserved J-encoded phenylalanine. The earlier analysis of about 640 of the donors excluded any sequence lacking an unambiguous match to a single V gene segment. In an earlier analysis of a few hundred of the donors, V segments were called functional above 56.7% productive rearrangements and were called segregating when the between-donor standard deviation exceeded 5%. A statistical classification framework was developed to diagnose cytomegalovirus status using the catalog of TCR beta chain sequences. V and J gene assignment, in a later analysis, came from comparing TCR nucleotide sequences with IMGT/GENE-DB human TR gene sequences. A later analysis assigned CDR3 sequences and most-parsimonious VDJ recombination scenarios with the TCRdist pipeline. In a later analysis, each TCR beta chain was defined by its CDR3 amino acid sequence together with its V-gene family, and reads lacking a unique V-gene family were excluded. To address suspected cross-contamination and a sequencing artifact, a later analysis removed roughly 580 highly shared, low-generation-probability nucleotide sequences. In a later analysis, a clonal expansion index for each public chain was calculated from normalized within-repertoire ranks of inferred template counts. In a later analysis, generation probabilities were computed with a VDJ recombination model fitted to out-of-frame rearrangements, and the resulting probabilities were checked against IGoR. Hypergeometric tests were used in a later analysis to score TCR-TCR, TCR-HLA and TCR-CMV co-occurrence, with a repertoire-size bias correction applied to the TCR pairs. In a later analysis, false discovery rates were estimated by permuting HLA or CMV assignments 20 times. In a later analysis, co-occurring TCRs were grouped using DBSCAN, with TCRdist sequence similarity added in when clustering inside HLA-allele-positive subsets. Repertoires with fewer than 30,000 or more than 120,000 public chains were left out of co-occurrence clustering, as were four to six repertoires with anomalous nucleotide sharing. TCRdb stores this immuneACCESS table with in-frame sequences only. Part of the clones is absent; in the studies checked, under half of the shortfall reflects unresolved V genes, and no reason is known for the rest. V and J calls and clone size are as listed in that table; D and trimming were resolved from the DNA. The sample table lists around 200,000 clones, 65% to 90% of them with a count of one. The ten largest clones represent under 3% of the sample.

The sequencing sample was made of PBMCs. This sequence was found in a woman between 45 and 60 years old in good health and CMV-seronegative. This chain joins TRBV6-6 to TRBJ2-3; the D gene is possibly TRBD2, with 6 bases matching. The DNA sequence reads TGTGCCAGCAGTTCCCTGACTAGAAGGTCAGATACGCAGTATTTT. Translated, it reads CASSSLTRRSDTQYF.